The present T cell receptor (beta chain) was sequenced within a study of OX40 agonist ivuxolimab in advanced cancers. Using immunoSEQ multiplex PCR, the repertoire was profiled, and TCRdb retains in-frame clones only, with some absent. The data contain 45,000 to 65,000 clones, 85% to 90% of them singletons. In the case of this clone: The antigen remains unidentified.

The CDR3 totals 14 residues. V dropped 2 bases and J dropped 4 bases, with 11 bases sitting between them. Germline CDR1 reads MNHEY; CDR2 reads SVGAGI. Study-wide results and caveats: There were also nonresponders showing low normalized T-cell clonal expansion. Mean expanded clone counts were higher in CD8+ than CD4+ T cells. Both blood CD4+ and CD8+ T cells showed clonal growth by week 6 at 0.1 to 3.0 mg/kg.

This material consisted of CD4+ or CD8+ T cells sorted from blood, taken in a trial of the OX40 agonist ivuxolimab. The rearrangement uses TRBV6-5 and TRBJ2-5, with D unclear. The receptor was isolated from an adult with an advanced solid tumor such as melanoma, head and neck, liver or kidney cancer. DNA of the CDR3: TGTGCCAGCAGTTACGATACTGGCAGAGAGACCCAGTACTTC. Its translation: CASSYDTGRETQYF.